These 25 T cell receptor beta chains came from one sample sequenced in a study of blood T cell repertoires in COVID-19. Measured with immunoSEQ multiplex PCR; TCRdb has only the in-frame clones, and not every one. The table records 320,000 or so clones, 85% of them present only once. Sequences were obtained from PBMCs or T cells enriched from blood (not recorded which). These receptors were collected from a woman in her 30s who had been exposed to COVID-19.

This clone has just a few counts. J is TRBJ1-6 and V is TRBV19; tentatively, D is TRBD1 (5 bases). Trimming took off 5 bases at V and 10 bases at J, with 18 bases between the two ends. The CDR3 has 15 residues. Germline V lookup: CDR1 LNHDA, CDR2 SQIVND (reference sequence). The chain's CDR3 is CASSPDQGKRSPLHF. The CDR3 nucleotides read TGTGCCAGTAGTCCCGACCAGGGAAAAAGGTCACCCCTCCACTTT.

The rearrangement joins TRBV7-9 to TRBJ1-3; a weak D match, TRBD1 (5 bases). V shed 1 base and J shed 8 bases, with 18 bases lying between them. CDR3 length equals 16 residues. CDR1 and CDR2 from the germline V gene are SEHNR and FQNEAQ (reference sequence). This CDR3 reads CASSLEAGRAGDTIYF. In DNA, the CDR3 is TGTGCCAGCAGCTTAGAGGCAGGTCGAGCGGGGGACACCATATATTTT.

The CDR3 DNA reads as TGTGCCAGCAGTGAATTCTTGGGGGCTGGCTACACCTTC. Residues: CASSEFLGAGYTF. The genes are TRBV2 and TRBJ1-2, with D perhaps matching TRBD1 (6 bases). The CDR3 runs to 13 residues. V was cut by 2 bases and J by 7 bases, with 11 bases left in between. Germline-derived CDR1 and CDR2 are SNHLY and FYNNEI.

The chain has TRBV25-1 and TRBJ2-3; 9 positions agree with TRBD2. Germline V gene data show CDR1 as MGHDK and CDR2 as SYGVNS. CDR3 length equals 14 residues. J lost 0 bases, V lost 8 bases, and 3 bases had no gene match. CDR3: CASSGLASTDTQYF. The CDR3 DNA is TGTGCCAGCTCGGGACTAGCTAGCACAGATACGCAGTATTTT.

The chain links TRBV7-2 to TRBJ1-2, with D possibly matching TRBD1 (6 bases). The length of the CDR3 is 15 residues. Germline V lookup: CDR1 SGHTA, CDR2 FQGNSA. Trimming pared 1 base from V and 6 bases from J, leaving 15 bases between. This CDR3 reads CASSLVNWGGDGYTF. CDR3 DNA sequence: TGTGCCAGCAGCTTAGTTAATTGGGGGGGCGATGGCTACACCTTC.

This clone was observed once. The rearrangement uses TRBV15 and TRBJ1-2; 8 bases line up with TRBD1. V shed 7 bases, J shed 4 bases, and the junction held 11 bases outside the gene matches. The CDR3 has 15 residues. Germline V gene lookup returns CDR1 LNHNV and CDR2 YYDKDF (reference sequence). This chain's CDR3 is CATTSSGQGVYGYTF. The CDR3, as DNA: TGTGCCACCACCAGTAGTGGACAGGGCGTCTATGGCTACACCTTC. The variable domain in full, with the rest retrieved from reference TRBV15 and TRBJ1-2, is DAMVIQNPRYQVTQFGKPVTLSCSQTLNHNVMYWYQQKSSQAPKLLFHYYDKDFNNEADTPDNFQSRRPNTSFCFLDIRSPGLGDTAMYLCATTSSGQGVYGYTFGSGTRLTVV.

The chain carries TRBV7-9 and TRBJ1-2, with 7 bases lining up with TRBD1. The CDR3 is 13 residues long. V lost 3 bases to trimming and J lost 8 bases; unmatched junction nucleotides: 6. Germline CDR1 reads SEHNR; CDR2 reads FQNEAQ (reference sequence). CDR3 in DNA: TGTGCCAGCAGCTTCCGACAGGGCGCGGGCTACACCTTC. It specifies CASSFRQGAGYTF.

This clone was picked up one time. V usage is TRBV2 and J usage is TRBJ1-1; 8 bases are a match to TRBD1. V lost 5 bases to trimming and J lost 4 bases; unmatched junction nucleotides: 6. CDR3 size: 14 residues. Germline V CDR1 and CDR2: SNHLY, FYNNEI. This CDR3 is CASSPTGVGTEAFF. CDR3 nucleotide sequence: TGTGCCAGCAGTCCGACAGGGGTTGGCACTGAAGCTTTCTTT.

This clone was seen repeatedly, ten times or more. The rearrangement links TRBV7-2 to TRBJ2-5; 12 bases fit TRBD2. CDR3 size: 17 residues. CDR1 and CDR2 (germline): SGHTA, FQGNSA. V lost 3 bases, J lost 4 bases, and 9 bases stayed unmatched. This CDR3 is CASSFGLAGLGGETQYF. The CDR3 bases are TGTGCCAGCAGCTTTGGACTAGCGGGGCTTGGGGGAGAGACCCAGTACTTC.

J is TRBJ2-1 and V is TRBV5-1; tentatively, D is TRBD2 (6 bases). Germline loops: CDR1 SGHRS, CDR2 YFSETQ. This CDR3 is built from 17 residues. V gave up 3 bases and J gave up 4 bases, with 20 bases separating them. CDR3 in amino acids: CASSSWSGGVGYNEQFF. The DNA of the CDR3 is TGCGCCAGCAGCTCCTGGTCCGGGGGAGTGGGGTACAATGAGCAGTTCTTC.

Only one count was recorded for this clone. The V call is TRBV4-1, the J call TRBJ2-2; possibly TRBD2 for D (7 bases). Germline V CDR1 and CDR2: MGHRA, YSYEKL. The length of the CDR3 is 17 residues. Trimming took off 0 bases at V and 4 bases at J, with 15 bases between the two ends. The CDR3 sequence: CASSQDRGGATTGELFF. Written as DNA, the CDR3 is TGCGCCAGCAGCCAAGATAGGGGGGGCGCAACCACCGGGGAGCTGTTTTTT.

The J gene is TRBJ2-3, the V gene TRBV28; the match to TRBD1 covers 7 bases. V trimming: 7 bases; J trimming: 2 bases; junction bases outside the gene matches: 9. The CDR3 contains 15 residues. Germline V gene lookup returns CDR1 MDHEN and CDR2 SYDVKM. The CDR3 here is CASTLPGQSTDTQYF. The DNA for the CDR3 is TGTGCCAGCACATTACCGGGACAGTCCACAGATACGCAGTATTTT.

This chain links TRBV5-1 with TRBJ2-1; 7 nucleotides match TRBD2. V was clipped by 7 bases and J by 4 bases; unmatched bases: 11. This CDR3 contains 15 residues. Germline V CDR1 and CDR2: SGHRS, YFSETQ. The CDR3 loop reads CASHIRSGTYNEQFF. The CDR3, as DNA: TGCGCCAGCCATATCCGGAGCGGGACTTACAATGAGCAGTTCTTC.

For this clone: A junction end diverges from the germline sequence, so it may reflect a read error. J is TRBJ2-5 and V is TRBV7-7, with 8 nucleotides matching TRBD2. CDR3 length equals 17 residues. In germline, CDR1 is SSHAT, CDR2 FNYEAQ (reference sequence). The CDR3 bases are TGTGCTAGCAGCTTAGCGGGGTCGAGTTATGCAGGGGAGACCCAGTACTTC. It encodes CASSLAGSSYAGETQYF.

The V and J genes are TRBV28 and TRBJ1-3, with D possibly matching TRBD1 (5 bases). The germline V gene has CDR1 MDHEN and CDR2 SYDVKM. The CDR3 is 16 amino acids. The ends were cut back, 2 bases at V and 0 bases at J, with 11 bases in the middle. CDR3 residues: CASSLIGASSGNTIYF. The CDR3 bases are TGTGCCAGCAGTTTAATAGGGGCCAGCTCTGGAAACACCATATATTTT.

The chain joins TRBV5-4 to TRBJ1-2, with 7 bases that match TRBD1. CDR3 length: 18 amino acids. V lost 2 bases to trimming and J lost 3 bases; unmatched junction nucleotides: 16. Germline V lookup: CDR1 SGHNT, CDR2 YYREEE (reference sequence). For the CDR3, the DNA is TGTGCCAGCAGCTTAGGTGTACGGGACAGTTTAATTGACTATGGCTACACCTTC. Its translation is CASSLGVRDSLIDYGYTF.

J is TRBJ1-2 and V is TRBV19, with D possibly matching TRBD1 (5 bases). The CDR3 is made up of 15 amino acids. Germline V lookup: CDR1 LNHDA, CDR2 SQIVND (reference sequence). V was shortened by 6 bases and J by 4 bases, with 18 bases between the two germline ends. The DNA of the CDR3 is TGTGCCAGTAGCCTCTTGGGGGGGGACGGCTATGGCTACACCTTC. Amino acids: CASSLLGGDGYGYTF.

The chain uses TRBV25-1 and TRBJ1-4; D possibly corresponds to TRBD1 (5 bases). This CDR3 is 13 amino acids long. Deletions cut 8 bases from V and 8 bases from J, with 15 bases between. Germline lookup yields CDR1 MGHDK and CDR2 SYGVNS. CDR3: CASHDSTLEKLFF. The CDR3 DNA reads TGTGCCAGCCATGACAGTACATTGGAAAAACTGTTTTTT.

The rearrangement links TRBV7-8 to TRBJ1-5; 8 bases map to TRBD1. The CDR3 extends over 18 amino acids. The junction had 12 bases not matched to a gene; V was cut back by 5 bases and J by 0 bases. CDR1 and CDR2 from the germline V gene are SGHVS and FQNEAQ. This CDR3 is CASSRRTGLTNSNQPQHF. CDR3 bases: TGTGCCAGCAGCCGCCGGACAGGGCTCACTAATAGCAATCAGCCCCAGCATTTT.

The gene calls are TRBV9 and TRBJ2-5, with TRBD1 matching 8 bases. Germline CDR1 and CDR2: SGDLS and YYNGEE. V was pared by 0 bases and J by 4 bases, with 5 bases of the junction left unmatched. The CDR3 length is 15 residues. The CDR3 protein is CASSVDPTGVETQYF. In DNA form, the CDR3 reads TGTGCCAGCAGCGTAGACCCGACAGGGGTAGAGACCCAGTACTTC.

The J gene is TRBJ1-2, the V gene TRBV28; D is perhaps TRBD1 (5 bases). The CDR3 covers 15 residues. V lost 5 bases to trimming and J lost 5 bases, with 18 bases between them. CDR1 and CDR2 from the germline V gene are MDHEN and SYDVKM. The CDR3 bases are TGTGCCAGCAGTGGGCCCGCTGGGGGGAAGTATGGCTACACCTTC. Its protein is CASSGPAGGKYGYTF.

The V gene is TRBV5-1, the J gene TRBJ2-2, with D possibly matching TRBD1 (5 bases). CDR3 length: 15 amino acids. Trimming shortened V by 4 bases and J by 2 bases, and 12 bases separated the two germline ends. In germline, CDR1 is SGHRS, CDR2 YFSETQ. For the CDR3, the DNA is TGCGCCAGCAGCCCTAGACAGTCTAACACCGGGGAGCTGTTTTTT. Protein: CASSPRQSNTGELFF.

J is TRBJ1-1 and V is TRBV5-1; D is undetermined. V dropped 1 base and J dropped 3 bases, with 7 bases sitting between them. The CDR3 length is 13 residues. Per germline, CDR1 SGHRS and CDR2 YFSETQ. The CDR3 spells CASSLYGYTEAFF. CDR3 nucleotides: TGCGCCAGCAGCTTGTATGGCTACACTGAAGCTTTCTTT.

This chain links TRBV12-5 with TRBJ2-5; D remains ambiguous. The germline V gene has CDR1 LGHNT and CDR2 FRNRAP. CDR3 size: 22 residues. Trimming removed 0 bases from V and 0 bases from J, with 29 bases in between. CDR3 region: CASGLVKGVVASSTLYQETQYF. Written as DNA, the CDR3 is TGTGCTAGTGGTTTGGTAAAAGGAGTGGTGGCCAGTTCAACCTTGTACCAAGAGACCCAGTACTTC.

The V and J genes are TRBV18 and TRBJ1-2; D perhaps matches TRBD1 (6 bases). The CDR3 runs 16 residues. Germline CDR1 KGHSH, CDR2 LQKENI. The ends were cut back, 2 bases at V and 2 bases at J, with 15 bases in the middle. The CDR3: CASSPSGVNANYGYTF. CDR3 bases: TGTGCCAGCTCACCATCAGGGGTTAACGCCAACTATGGCTACACCTTC.